The sequence of this T cell receptor beta chain was determined in a study of regulatory T cells in long-lasting Graves disease. About the research overall: Graves' patients, diagnosed recently, had received antithyroid drugs under 3 months.

Study-wide results and caveats: Persistent Graves' patients possessed reduced TCR diversity relative to recently diagnosed ones.

Time point reported: newly diagnosed GD, antithyroid drugs for less than 3 months. RNA isolated from PBMCs was used to make the TCR library. An endocrinology department located in Xi'an, China, was where the patients came from. The germline gives CDR1 MDHEN, CDR2 SYDVKM. This CDR3 has 16 amino acids. Deletions cut 6 bases from V and 11 bases from J, with 23 bases between. The TCR beta library used iRepertoire HTBI primers with Arm-PCR amplification of CDR3. TCRdb reprocessed the multiplex PCR reads with MiXCR, giving one entry per CDR3 protein. The sample lists hundreds of thousands of distinct CDR3 sequences; 15% to 20% were seen once. This clonotype occurred a few times. Its antigen is as yet unknown. The sample was also reused in another study, on T cells in Graves' hyperthyroidism and ophthalmopathy. That source adds: Most clonotypes that expanded in the thyroid above 0.001 also showed up in blood.

This sequence was found in a man aged 40-55 years with Graves disease. The sample in question was peripheral blood mononuclear cells (PBMCs), obtained at new diagnosis, from a patient treated with antithyroid drugs. The genes are TRBV28 and TRBJ1-6; no definite D call. In nucleotides, the CDR3 is TGTGCCAGCAGGCCCCTTCCCGGGAAAACAGACCCACCCCTCCACTTT. Its protein is CASRPLPGKTDPPLHF.